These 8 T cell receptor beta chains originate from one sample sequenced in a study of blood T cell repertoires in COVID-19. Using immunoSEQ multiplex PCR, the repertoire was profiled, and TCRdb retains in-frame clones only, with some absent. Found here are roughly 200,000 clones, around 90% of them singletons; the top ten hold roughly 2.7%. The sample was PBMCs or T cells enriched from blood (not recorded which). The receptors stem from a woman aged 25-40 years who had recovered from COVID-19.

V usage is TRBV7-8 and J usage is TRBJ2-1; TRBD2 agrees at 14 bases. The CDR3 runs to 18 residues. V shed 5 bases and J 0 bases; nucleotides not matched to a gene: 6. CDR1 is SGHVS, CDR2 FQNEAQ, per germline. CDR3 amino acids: CASSLGLAGASSYNEQFF. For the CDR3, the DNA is TGTGCCAGCAGCCTGGGACTAGCGGGGGCCAGCTCCTACAATGAGCAGTTCTTC.

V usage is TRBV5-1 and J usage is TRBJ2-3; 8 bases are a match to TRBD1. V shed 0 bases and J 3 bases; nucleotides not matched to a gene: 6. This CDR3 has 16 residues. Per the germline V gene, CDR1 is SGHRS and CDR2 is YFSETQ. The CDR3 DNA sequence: TGCGCCAGCAGCTTGGCCGAGACAGGGGAGACAGATACGCAGTATTTT. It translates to CASSLAETGETDTQYF.

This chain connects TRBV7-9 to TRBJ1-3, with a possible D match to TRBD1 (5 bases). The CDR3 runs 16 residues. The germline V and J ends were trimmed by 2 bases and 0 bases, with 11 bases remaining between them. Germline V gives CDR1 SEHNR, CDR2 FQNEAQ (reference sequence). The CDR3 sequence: CASSLFTGASGNTIYF. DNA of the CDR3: TGTGCCAGCAGCTTATTTACAGGAGCCTCTGGAAACACCATATATTTT.

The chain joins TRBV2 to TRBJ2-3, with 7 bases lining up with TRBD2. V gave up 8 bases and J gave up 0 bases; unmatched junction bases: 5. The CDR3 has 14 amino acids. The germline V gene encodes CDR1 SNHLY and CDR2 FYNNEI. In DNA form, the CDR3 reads TGTGCCAGCGGCCGGGACTACAGCACAGATACGCAGTATTTT. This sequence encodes CASGRDYSTDTQYF.

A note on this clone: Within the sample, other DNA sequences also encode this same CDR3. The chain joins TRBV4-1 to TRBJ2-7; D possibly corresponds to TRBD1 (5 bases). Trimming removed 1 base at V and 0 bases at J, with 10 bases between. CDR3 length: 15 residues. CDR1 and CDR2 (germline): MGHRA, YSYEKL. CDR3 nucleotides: TGCGCCAGCAGCCAAGGCCAGGGTAGCTCCTACGAGCAGTACTTC. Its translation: CASSQGQGSSYEQYF.

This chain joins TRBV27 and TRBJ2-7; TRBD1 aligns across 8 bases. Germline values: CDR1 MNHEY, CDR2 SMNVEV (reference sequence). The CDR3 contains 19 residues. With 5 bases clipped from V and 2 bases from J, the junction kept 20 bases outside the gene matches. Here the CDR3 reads CASSPLPVVSGQETYEQYF. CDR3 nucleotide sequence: TGTGCCAGCAGTCCACTACCCGTCGTTTCGGGACAGGAAACCTACGAGCAGTACTTC.

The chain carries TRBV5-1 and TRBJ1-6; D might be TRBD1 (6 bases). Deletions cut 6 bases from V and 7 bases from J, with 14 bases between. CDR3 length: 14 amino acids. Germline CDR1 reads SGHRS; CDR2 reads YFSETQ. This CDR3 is CASTSTGLNSPLHF. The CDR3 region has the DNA TGCGCCAGCACTAGTACAGGGCTAAATTCACCCCTCCACTTT.

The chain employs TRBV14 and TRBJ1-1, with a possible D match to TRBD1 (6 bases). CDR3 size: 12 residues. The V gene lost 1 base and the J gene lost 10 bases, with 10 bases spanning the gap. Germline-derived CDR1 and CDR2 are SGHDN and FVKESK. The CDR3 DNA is TGTGCCAGCAGCCAAGTGGGGGCGCGAGCTTTCTTT. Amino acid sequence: CASSQVGARAFF.